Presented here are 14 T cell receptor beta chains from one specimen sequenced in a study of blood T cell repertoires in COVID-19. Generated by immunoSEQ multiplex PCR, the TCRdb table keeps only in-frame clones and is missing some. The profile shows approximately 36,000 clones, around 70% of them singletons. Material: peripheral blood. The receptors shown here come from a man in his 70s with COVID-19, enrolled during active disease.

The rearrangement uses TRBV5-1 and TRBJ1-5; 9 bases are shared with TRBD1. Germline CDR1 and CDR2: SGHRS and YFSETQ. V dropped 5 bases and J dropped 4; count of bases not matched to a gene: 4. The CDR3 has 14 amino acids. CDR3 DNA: TGCGCCAGCAGTCCCGGGACAGGGAATCAGCCCCAGCATTTT. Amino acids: CASSPGTGNQPQHF.

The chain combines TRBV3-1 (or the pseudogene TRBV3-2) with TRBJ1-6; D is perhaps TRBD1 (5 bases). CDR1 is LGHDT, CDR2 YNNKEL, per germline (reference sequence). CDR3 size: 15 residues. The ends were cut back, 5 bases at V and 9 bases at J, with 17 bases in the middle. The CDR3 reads CASSKGGGQGSPLHF. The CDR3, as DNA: TGTGCCAGCAGCAAGGGCGGGGGTCAGGGTTCACCCCTCCACTTT.

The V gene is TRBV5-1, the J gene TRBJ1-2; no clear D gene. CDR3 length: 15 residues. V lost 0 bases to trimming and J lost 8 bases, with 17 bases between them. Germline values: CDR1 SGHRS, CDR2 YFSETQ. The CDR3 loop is CASSLDGGQTHGYTF. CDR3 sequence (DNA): TGCGCCAGCAGCTTGGATGGTGGGCAGACCCACGGCTACACCTTC.

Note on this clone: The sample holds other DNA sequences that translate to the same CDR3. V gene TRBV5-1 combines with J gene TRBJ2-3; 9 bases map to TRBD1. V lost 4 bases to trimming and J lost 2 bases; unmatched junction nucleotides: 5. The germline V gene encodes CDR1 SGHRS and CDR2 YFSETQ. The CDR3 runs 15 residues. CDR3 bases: TGCGCCAGCAGCCTACAGGGGGCGTACACAGATACGCAGTATTTT. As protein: CASSLQGAYTDTQYF.

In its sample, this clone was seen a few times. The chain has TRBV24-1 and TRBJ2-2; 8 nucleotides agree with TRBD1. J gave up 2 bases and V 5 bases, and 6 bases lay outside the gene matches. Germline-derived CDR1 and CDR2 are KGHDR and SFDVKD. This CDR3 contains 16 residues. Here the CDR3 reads CATSGWTGRNTGELFF. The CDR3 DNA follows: TGTGCCACCAGTGGTTGGACAGGGAGAAACACCGGGGAGCTGTTTTTT.

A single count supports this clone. Here the CDR3 reads CASSLMASGSSNEQFF. The CDR3 DNA reads as TGCGCCAGCAGCTTGATGGCTAGCGGGAGTAGCAATGAGCAGTTCTTC. The chain links TRBV5-1 to TRBJ2-1; the match to TRBD2 covers 10 bases. The CDR3 length is 16 residues. Germline V gene data show CDR1 as SGHRS and CDR2 as YFSETQ. V dropped 1 base and J dropped 6; count of bases not matched to a gene: 7.

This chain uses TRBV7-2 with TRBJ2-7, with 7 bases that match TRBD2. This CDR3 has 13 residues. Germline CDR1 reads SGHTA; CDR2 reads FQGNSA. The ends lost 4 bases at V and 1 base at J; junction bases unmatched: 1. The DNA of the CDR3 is TGTGCCAGCAGCTGGGGGGGTTCCTACGAGCAGTACTTC. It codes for CASSWGGSYEQYF. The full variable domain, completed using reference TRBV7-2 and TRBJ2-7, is GAGVSQSPSNKVTEKGKDVELRCDPISGHTALYWYRQSLGQGLEFLIYFQGNSAPDKSGLPSDRFSAERTGGSVSTLTIQRTQQEDSAVYLCASSWGGSYEQYFGPGTRLTVT.

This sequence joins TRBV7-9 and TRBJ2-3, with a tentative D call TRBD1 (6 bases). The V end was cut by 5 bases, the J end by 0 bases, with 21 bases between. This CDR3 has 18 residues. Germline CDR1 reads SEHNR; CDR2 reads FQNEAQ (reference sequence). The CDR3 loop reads CASSHLAGDLSSTDTQYF. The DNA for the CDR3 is TGTGCCAGCAGCCATCTGGCAGGGGACCTCTCTAGCACAGATACGCAGTATTTT.

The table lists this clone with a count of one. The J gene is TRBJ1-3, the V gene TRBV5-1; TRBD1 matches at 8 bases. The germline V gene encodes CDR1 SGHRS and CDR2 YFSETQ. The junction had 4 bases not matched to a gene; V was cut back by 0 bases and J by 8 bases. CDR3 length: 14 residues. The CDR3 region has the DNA TGCGCCAGCAGCTTGGACCAGGGGGCGGACACCATATATTTT. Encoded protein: CASSLDQGADTIYF.

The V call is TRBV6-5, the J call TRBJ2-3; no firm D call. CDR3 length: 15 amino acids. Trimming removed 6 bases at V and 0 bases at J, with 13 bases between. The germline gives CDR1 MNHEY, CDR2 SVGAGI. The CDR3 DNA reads TGTGCCAGCAGGAAAACAGCCGCTAGCACAGATACGCAGTATTTT. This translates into CASRKTAASTDTQYF.

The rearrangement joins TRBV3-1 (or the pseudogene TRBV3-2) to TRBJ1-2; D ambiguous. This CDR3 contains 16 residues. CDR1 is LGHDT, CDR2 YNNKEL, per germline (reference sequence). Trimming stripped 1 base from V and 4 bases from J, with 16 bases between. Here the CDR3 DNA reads TGTGCCAGCAGCCAAGCTGCGAAGCGGGGTAGCTATGGCTACACCTTC. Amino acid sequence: CASSQAAKRGSYGYTF.

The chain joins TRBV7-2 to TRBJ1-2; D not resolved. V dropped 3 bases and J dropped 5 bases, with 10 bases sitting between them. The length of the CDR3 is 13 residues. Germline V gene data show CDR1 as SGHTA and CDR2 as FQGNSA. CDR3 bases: TGTGCCAGCAGCTTGGGCAGGAATTATGGCTACACCTTC. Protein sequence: CASSLGRNYGYTF.

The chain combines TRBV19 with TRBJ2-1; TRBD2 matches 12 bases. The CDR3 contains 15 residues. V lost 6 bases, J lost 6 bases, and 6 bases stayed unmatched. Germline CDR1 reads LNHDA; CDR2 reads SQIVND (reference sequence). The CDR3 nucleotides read TGTGCCAGTAGGAAGTGGACTAGCGGGACCAATGAGCAGTTCTTC. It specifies CASRKWTSGTNEQFF.

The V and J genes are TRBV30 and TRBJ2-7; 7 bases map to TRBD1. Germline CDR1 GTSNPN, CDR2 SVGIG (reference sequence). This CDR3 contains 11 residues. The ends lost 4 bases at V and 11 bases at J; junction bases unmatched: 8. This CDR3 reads CAWTPGQYKYF. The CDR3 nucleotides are TGTGCCTGGACACCGGGACAGTATAAGTACTTC.